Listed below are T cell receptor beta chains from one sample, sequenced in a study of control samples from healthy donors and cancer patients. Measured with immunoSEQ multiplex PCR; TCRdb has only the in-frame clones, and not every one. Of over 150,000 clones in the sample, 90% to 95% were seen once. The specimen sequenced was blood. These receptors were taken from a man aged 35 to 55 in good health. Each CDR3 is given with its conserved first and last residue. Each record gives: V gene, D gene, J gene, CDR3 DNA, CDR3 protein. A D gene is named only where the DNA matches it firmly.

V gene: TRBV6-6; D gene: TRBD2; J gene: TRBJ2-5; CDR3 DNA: TGTGCCAGCAGAGAGACGGGGGAGGGTATCAAGACCCAGTACTTC; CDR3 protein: CASRETGEGIKTQYF
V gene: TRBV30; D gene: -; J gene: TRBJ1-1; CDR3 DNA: TGTGCCTGGCGGACAGCGAACACTGAAGCTTTCTTT; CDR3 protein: CAWRTANTEAFF
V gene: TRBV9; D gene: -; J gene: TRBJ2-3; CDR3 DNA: TGTGCCAGCAGCGTAGTCACAGATACGCAGTATTTT; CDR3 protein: CASSVVTDTQYF
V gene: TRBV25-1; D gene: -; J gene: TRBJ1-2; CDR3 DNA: TGTGCCAGCAGTGAGGGCAACTATGGCTACACCTTC; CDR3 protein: CASSEGNYGYTF
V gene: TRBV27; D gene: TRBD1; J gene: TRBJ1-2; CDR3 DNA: TGTGCCAGCAGATCCACAGGGGACTATGGCTACACCTTC; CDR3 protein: CASRSTGDYGYTF
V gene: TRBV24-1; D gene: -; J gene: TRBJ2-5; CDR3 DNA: TGTGCCACCAGTGATTCAGGGGAGTACCAAGAGACCCAGTACTTC; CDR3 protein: CATSDSGEYQETQYF
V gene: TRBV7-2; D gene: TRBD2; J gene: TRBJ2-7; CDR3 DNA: TGTGCCAGCAGCCCCGGGTGGGGGGGGGAGCAGTACTTC; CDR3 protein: CASSPGWGGEQYF
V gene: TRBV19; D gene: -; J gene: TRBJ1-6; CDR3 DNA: TGTGCCTCGGCGTGGGAGGGGTCTGGGAATTCACCCCTCCACTTT; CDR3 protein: CASAWEGSGNSPLHF
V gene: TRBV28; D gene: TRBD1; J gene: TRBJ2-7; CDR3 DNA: TGTGCCAGCAGTTCCCGGACAGGGGGCTACATCTCCTACGAGCAGTACTTC; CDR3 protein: CASSSRTGGYISYEQYF
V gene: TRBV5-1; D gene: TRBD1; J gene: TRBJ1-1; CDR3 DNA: TGCGCCAGCAGCTTGGGAAGGGACAGGAACACTGAAGCTTTCTTT; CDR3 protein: CASSLGRDRNTEAFF